Below, 16 T cell receptor beta chains from the same sample are listed, as sequenced in a study of beta chain features in type 1 diabetes. Expressed TCRB transcripts got sequenced, as all isolated RNA was reverse transcribed. Generated by immunoSEQ multiplex PCR, the TCRdb table keeps only in-frame clones and is missing some. The table lists almost 350,000 clones, 6.5% to 10% of them singletons, with less than 0.45% in the top ten. Sequencing was carried out using central memory CD4+ T cells from blood. The source is a woman aged 18-29 years in good health.

This clone was recorded a few times. This sequence joins TRBV7-3 and TRBJ2-2; TRBD1 or TRBD2 may be the D gene (5 bases each). This CDR3 has 14 amino acids. CDR1 is SGHTA, CDR2 FQGTGA, per germline. V was clipped by 8 bases and J by 2 bases, with 12 bases between them. CDR3: CASGPGPNTGELFF. The DNA of the CDR3 is TGTGCCAGCGGGCCGGGACCCAACACCGGGGAGCTGTTTTTT.

V usage is TRBV4-2 and J usage is TRBJ1-2; possibly TRBD1 for D (5 bases). The CDR3 extends over 13 amino acids. In germline, CDR1 is LGHNA, CDR2 YNFKEQ. Trimming cost V 4 bases and J 4 bases, with 10 bases left between them. Here the CDR3 reads CASSLGQTYGYTF. The CDR3 DNA reads TGTGCCAGCAGCCTAGGACAAACCTATGGCTACACCTTC.

This clone has a handful of counts. The chain is built from TRBV27 and TRBJ2-7, with D unresolved. With 3 bases removed from V and 3 bases from J, the gap between germline ends came to 9 bases. Germline V gene sequence: CDR1 MNHEY, CDR2 SMNVEV (reference sequence). CDR3 length equals 13 residues. The CDR3 loop reads CASSFGPFYEQYF. In DNA, the CDR3 is TGTGCCAGCAGTTTCGGCCCGTTCTACGAGCAGTACTTC.

This clone was observed a few times. The chain has TRBV28 and TRBJ2-1; 9 bases are a match to TRBD2. The V and J ends lost 8 bases and 5 bases, in that order; junction bases with no gene match: 7. The CDR3 contains 14 residues. Germline loops: CDR1 MDHEN, CDR2 SYDVKM. CDR3 sequence (DNA): TGTGCCAGCCGGGATAGCGGGAGTCACAATGAGCAGTTCTTC. It specifies CASRDSGSHNEQFF.

The table lists this clone with many counts. The V call is TRBV7-2, the J call TRBJ2-2; 8 nucleotides line up with TRBD2. This CDR3 region has 16 residues. With 1 base clipped from V and 6 bases from J, the junction kept 7 bases outside the gene matches. From germline, CDR1 is SGHTA and CDR2 FQGNSA. The CDR3: CASSLVSGSFAGELFF. CDR3 nucleotides: TGTGCCAGCAGCTTAGTAAGCGGGAGTTTCGCCGGGGAGCTGTTTTTT.

This clone was counted between two and nine times. The chain is built from TRBV10-3 and TRBJ2-7, with TRBD1 matching 8 bases. The CDR3 contains 14 residues. The V segment lost 4 bases and the J segment 6 bases; nucleotides outside the gene matches: 8. The germline CDR1 and CDR2 sequences are ENHRY and SYGVKD. CDR3 sequence (DNA): TGTGCCATCAGTGTGTCAGGGGGCGCATCCGAGCAGTACTTC. Protein sequence: CAISVSGGASEQYF.

This clone was seen only a few times. The rearrangement joins TRBV6-1 to TRBJ2-1; TRBD2 matches at 7 bases. Germline lookup yields CDR1 MNHNS and CDR2 SASEGT. This CDR3 spans 14 amino acids. The J segment lost 2 bases and the V segment lost 2 bases, leaving 0 bases of the junction unmatched. In DNA, the CDR3 is TGTGCCAGCAGTGAAAGCGGGGCCTACAATGAGCAGTTCTTC. It specifies CASSESGAYNEQFF.

The rearrangement uses TRBV28 and TRBJ2-7; 7 bases align to TRBD2. The CDR3 is 14 residues long. J lost 1 base, V lost 4 bases, and 4 bases had no gene match. Germline CDR1 MDHEN, CDR2 SYDVKM. The CDR3 nucleotides are TGTGCCAGCAGTTCGGGGGGAAATTCCTACGAGCAGTACTTC. The encoded protein is CASSSGGNSYEQYF.

The V call is TRBV7-8, the J call TRBJ2-1; 9 positions agree with TRBD2. Per germline, CDR1 SGHVS and CDR2 FQNEAQ. This CDR3 has 16 amino acids. The junction had 8 bases not matched to a gene; V was cut back by 5 bases and J by 3 bases. The CDR3 DNA is TGTGCCAGCAGCCTTTATAGCGGGAGCGTCTACAATGAGCAGTTCTTC. This encodes CASSLYSGSVYNEQFF.

This clone was observed many times. This chain uses TRBV18 with TRBJ1-1; D possibly corresponds to TRBD1 (5 bases). V lost 3 bases, J lost 5 bases, and 16 bases lay in between. CDR3 length: 15 amino acids. CDR1 is KGHSH, CDR2 LQKENI, per germline. DNA for the CDR3: TGTGCCAGCTCACCCTCCCAGGGAGGTGAGACTGAAGCTTTCTTT. Amino acids: CASSPSQGGETEAFF.

The V and J genes are TRBV6-5 and TRBJ2-3; D is unresolved. Germline V lookup: CDR1 MNHEY, CDR2 SVGAGI. The CDR3 has 13 residues. V was pared by 6 bases and J by 0 bases, with 7 bases between. In DNA form, the CDR3 reads TGTGCCAGCAGGCTAGGAAGCACAGATACGCAGTATTTT. Translated: CASRLGSTDTQYF.

The chain links TRBV18 to TRBJ1-2; 10 nucleotides line up with TRBD1. V shed 4 bases and J 4 bases; nucleotides not matched to a gene: 6. Germline values: CDR1 KGHSH, CDR2 LQKENI. CDR3 length equals 15 residues. The CDR3 nucleotides are TGTGCCAGCTCACTTGTACGGGACAGGGGCTATGGCTACACCTTC. Protein product: CASSLVRDRGYGYTF. Full variable domain (outside the CDR3, taken from reference TRBV18 and TRBJ1-2): NAGVMQNPRHLVRRRGQEARLRCSPMKGHSHVYWYRQLPEEGLKFMVYLQKENIIDESGMPKERFSAEFPKEGPSILRIQQVVRGDSAAYFCASSLVRDRGYGYTFGSGTRLTVV.

This clone was observed at least ten times. The chain employs TRBV13 and TRBJ2-1, with 7 bases that match TRBD2. Germline V CDR1 and CDR2: PRHDT, FYEKMQ (reference sequence). V dropped 5 bases and J dropped 7; count of bases not matched to a gene: 11. The CDR3 extends over 15 amino acids. CDR3 DNA sequence: TGTGCCAGCAGCAACCGGGGGACTATAACGAATGAGCAGTTCTTC. Its translation is CASSNRGTITNEQFF. The complete variable domain, with remaining parts taken from reference TRBV13 and TRBJ2-1, reads AAGVIQSPRHLIKEKRETATLKCYPIPRHDTVYWYQQGPGQDPQFLISFYEKMQSDKGSIPDRFSAQQFSDYHSELNMSSLELGDSALYFCASSNRGTITNEQFFGPGTRLTVL.

This CDR3 is CASRGRGQETQYF. For the CDR3, the DNA is TGTGCCAGCAGAGGACGGGGCCAAGAGACCCAGTACTTC. V gene TRBV7-8 combines with J gene TRBJ2-5; weak D call: TRBD2 (5 bases). Germline V gives CDR1 SGHVS, CDR2 FQNEAQ. V was pared by 6 bases and J by 1 base, with 9 bases between. There are 13 residues in the CDR3.

J is TRBJ2-3 and V is TRBV20-1; D is undetermined. Trimming cost V 6 bases and J 6 bases, with 10 bases left between them. Germline V lookup: CDR1 DFQATT, CDR2 SNEGSKA (reference sequence). The CDR3 runs to 11 residues. The CDR3 nucleotides read TGCAGTGCATTTGCGTCCGATACGCAGTATTTT. It yields the protein CSAFASDTQYF.

The chain has TRBV6-6 and TRBJ2-3, with D unclear. Germline values: CDR1 MNHNY, CDR2 SVGAGI (reference sequence). This CDR3 contains 12 residues. Deletions cut 7 bases from V and 6 bases from J, with 11 bases between. CDR3 in amino acids: CASNHRLDTQYF. The CDR3 bases are TGTGCCAGCAACCACCGTCTGGATACGCAGTATTTT.